A selection of T cell receptor beta chains follows, all from one sample in a study of cytomegalovirus exposure and HLA in healthy donors. The assay was immunoSEQ multiplex PCR, and TCRdb's table has in-frame clones only and misses some. Of some 110,000 clones listed, roughly four fifths are singletons. Source material: PBMCs. These receptors were obtained from a woman aged 45-65 years in good health and CMV-seropositive. Both conserved end residues are trimmed from each CDR3. The order of the fields is V gene, J gene, CDR3 protein.

>TRBV28|TRBJ1-2
ASSRNPYRDRSNYGYT
>TRBV29-1|TRBJ2-3
STIRLAGDLTDTQY
>TRBV28|TRBJ1-1
ASEGVNTEAF
>TRBV4-2|TRBJ2-2
ASSQWGGGELF
>TRBV4-2|TRBJ2-1
ASSLAPGLRVSEQF
>TRBV19|TRBJ2-2
ASTPGQINTGELF
>TRBV19|TRBJ1-1
ASMGRGRTEAF
>TRBV6-1|TRBJ2-5
ASSELLWGQGRETQY
>TRBV5-1|TRBJ2-3
ASSSEAGVLGTDTQY
>TRBV2|TRBJ2-1
ASSDGRGGGEQF
>TRBV7-2|TRBJ1-3
ASRDRAFTGNTIY
>TRBV28|TRBJ2-2
ASSSIPSTGELF
>TRBV7-3|TRBJ2-3
ASSLFGSGTAHTDTQY
>TRBV28|TRBJ2-3
ASSPYWPKLAGLFTRTDTQY
>TRBV19|TRBJ2-5
ASSVGTVREETQY
>TRBV7-2|TRBJ2-1
ASSLTSYDSNEQF
>TRBV6-1|TRBJ2-1
ASSLLAREQF
>TRBV5-8|TRBJ2-5
ASSLRGRGEETQY
>TRBV2|TRBJ1-5
ASRYRAGDQPQH
>TRBV19|TRBJ1-2
ASSPFSGTAFNYGYT
>TRBV5-1|TRBJ2-5
ASSLVRASQETQY
>TRBV28|TRBJ1-5
ASRTGGDQPQH
>TRBV9|-
ASSVSYSYEQY
>TRBV27|TRBJ2-5
ASSLREGRETQY
>TRBV4-1|TRBJ2-7
ASSQGQGERYEQY
>TRBV19|TRBJ2-7
ASSIQGQGVYEQY
>TRBV4-2|TRBJ1-2
ASSQDKGVGYT
>TRBV6-1|TRBJ1-5
AGGQSNSNQPQH
>TRBV5-1|TRBJ1-2
ASNGQGALGLWT
>TRBV19|TRBJ1-5
ASSIGHRGRPQH
>TRBV6-4|TRBJ1-6
ASRRDWEGGSPLH
>TRBV5-1|TRBJ2-1
ASSLILDSDEQF
>TRBV28|TRBJ2-2
ASSFGGKNTGELF
>TRBV6-1|TRBJ2-7
ASSERGGSSYEQY
>TRBV28|TRBJ1-5
ASSLRDRGRSNQPQH
>TRBV11-2|TRBJ2-7
ASSLGGNEQY
>TRBV6-5|TRBJ2-7
ASRSTASYEQY
>TRBV7-9|TRBJ1-4
SSSQGRGEKLF
>TRBV7-2|TRBJ1-1
ASSLAQGATEAF